This T cell receptor (beta chain) is drawn from a study of blood T cell repertoires in COVID-19. Trimming pared 1 base from V and 2 bases from J, leaving 20 bases between. Germline values: CDR1 MGHRA, CDR2 YSYEKL. CDR3 length equals 18 residues. Sequencing was performed with immunoSEQ multiplex PCR; in TCRdb, only in-frame clones are kept and a portion is missing. The sample has around 69,000 clones; 65% to 85% are singletons. Sequencing was done on a sample of peripheral blood. The receptor's source is a woman in her sixties or seventies with acute or convalescent COVID-19. This rearrangement joins TRBV4-1 to TRBJ2-5, with D perhaps matching TRBD1 (6 bases). The DNA of the CDR3 is TGCGCCAGCAGCCAAGTCGTGTCAGGGGTTTCCCAACAAGAGACCCAGTACTTC. Protein product: CASSQVVSGVSQQETQYF.